Listed below are T cell receptor beta chains from one sample, sequenced in a study of lymphopenia after photon versus proton radiotherapy. Profiling relied on immunoSEQ multiplex PCR, and the TCRdb table lists in-frame clones only, not all of them. Of approximately 65,000 clones in the sample, about 90% are singletons; the top ten hold 11%. The sequenced sample was peripheral blood, obtained from a patient treated with proton-based radiotherapy. Receptor source: a man older than 75 with esophageal cancer. Each CDR3 is given with its conserved first and last residue. D genes are given only for firm matches. Expanded clones are given a class, and other clones once, few, many or no size at all.

j_gene,abundance,v_gene,d_gene,CDR3nt,CDR3aa
TRBJ2-5,.,TRBV18,.,TGTGCCAGCTCACCGGTCCTTCGGGAGACCCAGTACTTC,CASSPVLRETQYF
TRBJ2-2,.,TRBV15,.,TGTGCCACCAGCAGAGATCGGCTAGCCGCCACCGGGGAGCTGTTTTTT,CATSRDRLAATGELFF
TRBJ2-5,.,TRBV2,TRBD2,TGTGCCAGCAGTGGACTAGCGGGGGGCCAGTTTCAAGAGACCCAGTACTTC,CASSGLAGGQFQETQYF
TRBJ2-7,.,TRBV7-9,.,TGTGCCAGCAGCTTAACAAGCCTATCCGAGCAGTACTTC,CASSLTSLSEQYF
TRBJ1-1,.,TRBV20-1,.,TGCAGCCGACAAGGGAGCACTGAAGCTTTCTTT,CSRQGSTEAFF
TRBJ1-2,.,TRBV4-1,.,TGCGCCAGCAGCCAGATAGCACAGGGACCTAACTATGGCTACACCTTC,CASSQIAQGPNYGYTF
TRBJ1-6,once,TRBV10-3,.,TGTGCCATCAGTGAGTGGGGCAGGGTGAATTCACCCCTCCACTTT,CAISEWGRVNSPLHF
TRBJ2-3,.,TRBV2,.,TGTGCCAGCAGTGGATACAAAGATACGCAGTATTTT,CASSGYKDTQYF
TRBJ2-1,.,TRBV9,TRBD1,TGTGCCAGCAGCGCCGGCCCGACAGGGCGCTCCTACAATGAGCAGTTCTTC,CASSAGPTGRSYNEQFF
TRBJ2-2,.,TRBV5-5,.,TGTGCCAGCAGCTTTGGGGGCGTAGGCACCGGGGAGCTGTTTTTT,CASSFGGVGTGELFF
TRBJ2-7,.,TRBV2,TRBD2,TGTGCCAGCAGTGTAAGAAGGGGACTAGCGGCCGAGACCTACGAGCAGTACTTC,CASSVRRGLAAETYEQYF
TRBJ1-2,.,TRBV6-1,TRBD1,TGTGCCAGCAGGGGACGGACAGGGCGCTATTATGGCTACACCTTC,CASRGRTGRYYGYTF
TRBJ1-1,.,TRBV4-3,TRBD1,TGCGCCAGCAGCACCCGACAGGGGGGGAACACTGAAGCTTTCTTT,CASSTRQGGNTEAFF
TRBJ2-3,.,TRBV4-1,.,TGCGCCAGCAGGGGTGGGCTAGCTTCAGATACGCAGTATTTT,CASRGGLASDTQYF
TRBJ2-5,.,TRBV2,TRBD1,TGTGCCAGCAGCCTCAGACAGGGGAAAGGAACCCAGTACTTC,CASSLRQGKGTQYF
TRBJ2-3,.,TRBV5-4,TRBD2,TGTGCCAGCAGAACGACTAGCGGGGGGGCAAAAGATACGCAGTATTTT,CASRTTSGGAKDTQYF
TRBJ2-1,once,TRBV27,.,TGTGCCAGCGCGACTAGCAATGAGCAGTTCTTC,CASATSNEQFF
TRBJ2-2,.,TRBV15,TRBD2,TGTGCCACCAGCAGAGATGGACTAGCGGGAGTTACCGGGGAGCTGTTTTTT,CATSRDGLAGVTGELFF
TRBJ2-1,.,TRBV4-3,TRBD2,TGCGCCAGCAGCCAGGGACTAGCCTCCTACAATGAGCAGTTCTTC,CASSQGLASYNEQFF
TRBJ2-1,.,TRBV19,TRBD2,TGTGCCAGTAGTATCTGGGCGGGGGGGCGGAATGAGCAGTTCTTC,CASSIWAGGRNEQFF
TRBJ1-1,.,TRBV18,TRBD1,TGTGCCAGCTCACCCGGCGGGACAGGCTTTGCTGGGGCTTTCTTT,CASSPGGTGFAGAFF
TRBJ1-2,.,TRBV14,.,TGTGCCAGCAGCCAAGAGAGGGGGAACTATGGCTACACCTTC,CASSQERGNYGYTF
TRBJ1-3,.,TRBV19,.,TGTGCCAGTAGTAACAGTGGAAACACCATATATTTT,CASSNSGNTIYF
TRBJ2-3,.,TRBV2,TRBD2,TGTGCCAGCAGTGATCCAAGCGGGAGGAATGAAGATACGCAGTATTTT,CASSDPSGRNEDTQYF
TRBJ2-3,.,TRBV4-3,TRBD2,TGCGCCAGCAGCCAAGATTGGGGACTAGCGAGGGTAGATACGCAGTATTTT,CASSQDWGLARVDTQYF
TRBJ2-7,.,TRBV4-1,TRBD2,TGCGCCAGCAGCCAAGTCCTAGCGGGGGGGTACGAGCAGTACTTC,CASSQVLAGGYEQYF
TRBJ2-1,.,TRBV7-9,TRBD2,TGTGCCAGCGGCGCGGGGGCCTACAATGAGCAGTTCTTC,CASGAGAYNEQFF
TRBJ2-7,.,TRBV5-3,TRBD2,TGTGCCAGAAGCTTGGACCAGGCGGGAGAATCCCCTTGGGTCTCCTACGAGCAGTACTTC,CARSLDQAGESPWVSYEQYF
TRBJ1-2,.,TRBV5-1,TRBD1,TGCGCCAGCAGCTCCAGCCCAGGGGGCTCTGGCTACACCTTC,CASSSSPGGSGYTF
TRBJ1-6,.,TRBV21-1,.,TGTGCCAGCAGCAAACCGCCCCCTACGAGGGGAGAACGTTCACCCCTCCACTTT,CASSKPPPTRGERSPLHF
TRBJ2-2,.,TRBV2,.,TGTGCCAGCAGGCGCGGTCCGGCGAACACCGGGGAGCTGTTTTTT,CASRRGPANTGELFF
TRBJ2-1,.,TRBV25-1,.,TGTGCCAGCAGTGAAGCAGGGCGGGAATCCTACAATGAGCAGTTCTTC,CASSEAGRESYNEQFF
TRBJ1-2,.,TRBV7-6,.,TGTGCCAGCAGCTTAGGACATCCTTCAGGCTACACCTTC,CASSLGHPSGYTF
TRBJ2-5,.,TRBV7-6,TRBD2,TGTGCCAGCAGCTTGAGTCTAGCGGGAGTCGGGTACGAGACCCAGTACTTC,CASSLSLAGVGYETQYF
TRBJ1-1,.,TRBV10-3,.,TGTGCCATCAGTGGGACTACAATTAAGATGAACACTGAAGCTTTCTTT,CAISGTTIKMNTEAFF
TRBJ1-4,.,TRBV6-5,.,TGTGCCAGCAGTCGACAGGCGGGGTATGAAAAACTGTTTTTT,CASSRQAGYEKLFF
TRBJ2-7,.,TRBV5-6,TRBD2,TGTGCCAGCAGCTCGCCGTCTAGCGGCCTTTACGAGCAGTACTTC,CASSSPSSGLYEQYF
TRBJ2-7,.,TRBV30,TRBD2,TGTGCCTGGAGTGTACTAGGGAGGGCCTACGAGCAGTACTTC,CAWSVLGRAYEQYF
TRBJ1-2,.,TRBV6-5,.,TGTGCCAGCAGAGGCCGTGTAAGCACCCCCTATGGCTACACCTTC,CASRGRVSTPYGYTF
TRBJ2-7,.,TRBV10-3,TRBD1,TGTGCCATCAGTGAGACAGTACCGGGACAGGGCTACGAGCAGTACTTC,CAISETVPGQGYEQYF
TRBJ1-1,.,TRBV7-7,TRBD1,TGTGCTAGCAGCTTAGACAGGGACACTGAAGCTTTCTTT,CASSLDRDTEAFF
TRBJ2-7,.,TRBV30,.,TGTGCCTGGAGCGAGGGGCCCACGCTCCTACGAGGGCAGTACTTC,CAWSEGPTLLRGQYF
TRBJ2-2,.,TRBV19,.,TGTGCCGGTAAGGCCGGGCACCCGAACACCGGGGAGCTGTTTTTT,CAGKAGHPNTGELFF
TRBJ2-7,.,TRBV5-4,.,TGTGCCAGCAGCTCGGTCCACGGGTCCTCCGAGCAGTACTTC,CASSSVHGSSEQYF
TRBJ2-3,.,TRBV5-1,.,TGCGCCAGCAGTGGGTTAAGCGGCACAGATACGCAGTATTTT,CASSGLSGTDTQYF
TRBJ2-1,.,TRBV7-9,TRBD2,TGTGCCAGCAGCAAAGCCAGGACTAGAATCAATGAGCAGTTCTTC,CASSKARTRINEQFF
TRBJ2-3,.,TRBV7-3,.,TGTGCCAGCAGCTTAAGTTCGGGCAAGGCGTCCCCAGATACGCAGTATTTT,CASSLSSGKASPDTQYF
TRBJ2-5,.,TRBV5-1,TRBD1,TGCGCCAGCAGCCCCGGGACAGATTACCAAGAGACCCAGTACTTC,CASSPGTDYQETQYF
TRBJ1-3,few,TRBV4-1,TRBD1,TGCGCCAGCAGCCAAGTCGGACAGGGAGCAAACACCATATATTTT,CASSQVGQGANTIYF
TRBJ2-1,once,TRBV2,.,TGTGCCAGCAGTGCCCGGGACCCCCACCGCAATGAGCAGTTCTTC,CASSARDPHRNEQFF
TRBJ1-5,.,TRBV7-2,.,TGTGCCAGCAGCTTAGGAGTGAGGAGCAATCAGCCCCAGCATTTT,CASSLGVRSNQPQHF
TRBJ2-3,.,TRBV2,TRBD1,TGTGCCAGCAGAGACAGGGGAAATACAGATACGCAGTATTTT,CASRDRGNTDTQYF